This section outlines one TCR beta chain sequence together with its context. Its antigen remains undetermined. No much larger clone is present one base from it, and per-base qualities are unavailable. The data were obtained in a study of T cell changes during pregnancy in multiple sclerosis (dated by TCRdb to between 2017 and 2020). With respect to the entire study: The study looked at changes in the T cell repertoire across pregnancy in women with multiple sclerosis.

Libraries came from the immunoSEQ multiplex PCR assay. The table was pulled from immuneACCESS by TCRdb, which kept in-frame rearrangements only. Such tables lose some clones; where checked, under half of the loss comes from unresolved V genes, and the rest has no known cause. Here the sample has 50,000 to 70,000 clones; 93% occur a single time. Approximately 1.7% of the sample lies in the top ten. Taken from cysteine to phenylalanine, the CDR3 has 14 residues. Here the CDR3 DNA is all that survives: 42 bases in frame from base 1. V trim: 4 bases; J trim: 6 bases; unmatched bases: 9. The germline V gene yields SGHRS for CDR1 and YFSETQ for CDR2.

The TCR originated in a female donor with multiple sclerosis, enrolled in a pregnancy study. This sequence uses TRBV5-1 and TRBJ1-1, with 7 bases aligning to TRBD1. Sequencing used peripheral blood, obtained after pregnancy. The CDR3 in this case is CASSPDLRGAEAFF. The DNA reads TGCGCCAGCAGCCCGGATCTCAGGGGGGCTGAAGCTTTCTTT.